The clone carrying this TCR beta chain was observed a handful of times. Here immunoSEQ multiplex PCR was the method, and the copy in TCRdb shows in-frame clones only, minus some. In the table there are fewer than 130,000 clones, more than 70% of which are singletons. This sample is part of a study of cytomegalovirus exposure and HLA in healthy donors. The V and J ends lost 0 bases and 10 bases, in that order; junction bases with no gene match: 11. CDR1 is SQVTM, CDR2 ANQGSEA, per germline. The CDR3 sequence is 15 residues long. The receptor's source is a woman between 18 and 30 years old in good health and CMV-seronegative. The rearrangement links TRBV29-1 to TRBJ2-1, with 8 positions matching TRBD2. The material sequenced was PBMCs. The CDR3 coding sequence is TGCAGCGTTGAAGATAAGGTAGCGGGGTCTCAGGAGCAGTTCTTC. Its translation is CSVEDKVAGSQEQFF.